Below, 10 T cell receptor beta chains from the same sample are listed, as sequenced in a study of early T cells in non-severe SARS-CoV-2 infection. TCRdb redid the calling of the 5' RACE reads with MiXCR, one entry per CDR3 protein. The profile shows 66,000 or so distinct CDR3 sequences, around 13% of them singletons. Sequenced input: whole blood. The origin of the receptors is an adult who was a healthcare worker with PCR-confirmed SARS-CoV-2 infection or an uninfected control (not recorded which).

V gene TRBV6-6 combines with J gene TRBJ2-7; no clear D. There are 10 residues in the CDR3. V was shortened by 8 bases and J by 6 bases, with 8 bases between the two germline ends. CDR1 is MNHNY, CDR2 SVGAGI, per germline (reference sequence). The DNA for the CDR3 is TGTGCCAGCGGGTTACGCGAGCAGTACTTC. This sequence encodes CASGLREQYF.

This clonotype was observed many times. The V call is TRBV28, the J call TRBJ2-2; D call uncertain. Germline assignment: CDR1 MDHEN and CDR2 SYDVKM. The CDR3 is made up of 12 amino acids. Trimming removed 7 bases from V and 1 base from J, with 4 bases in between. The CDR3 DNA reads as TGTGCCAGCATTGAGAACACCGGGGAGCTGTTTTTT. Encoded protein: CASIENTGELFF.

The chain has TRBV20-1 and TRBJ2-7, with unresolved D. V shed 2 bases and J shed 2 bases, with 16 bases lying between them. The CDR3 spans 15 residues. Germline V lookup: CDR1 DFQATT, CDR2 SNEGSKA (reference sequence). The CDR3 coding sequence is TGCAGTGCTAGAACACTCGGGCTTCCCCCCTACGAGCAGTACTTC. Its protein is CSARTLGLPPYEQYF.

This clonotype was counted only a few times. The V and J genes are TRBV2 and TRBJ1-4; D not resolved. The length of the CDR3 is 11 residues. Trimming removed 3 bases from V and 13 bases from J, with 9 bases in between. Germline CDR1 is SNHLY and CDR2 is FYNNEI. Here the CDR3 DNA reads TGTGCCAGCAGTGACGTAGTGGGACTGTTTTTT. Its protein product is CASSDVVGLFF.

The V call is TRBV20-1, the J call TRBJ1-5; D is perhaps TRBD1 (5 bases). V was trimmed by 6 bases and J by 4 bases, leaving 13 bases between them. The germline V gene encodes CDR1 DFQATT and CDR2 SNEGSKA (reference sequence). The CDR3 is 13 amino acids. This CDR3 reads CSARRTRNQPQHF. CDR3 sequence (DNA): TGCAGTGCCCGGAGGACACGAAATCAGCCCCAGCATTTT.

The chain is built from TRBV6-2 or TRBV6-3 and TRBJ2-7; 8 bases line up with TRBD2. The CDR3 contains 14 residues. The germline CDR1 and CDR2 sequences are MNHEY and SVGEGT. J lost 5 bases, V lost 6 bases, and 9 bases had no gene match. Here the CDR3 reads CASSAGRARDEQYF. The CDR3 DNA sequence: TGTGCCAGCAGCGCCGGGAGGGCCCGGGACGAGCAGTACTTC.

This clonotype was observed a handful of times. The rearrangement uses TRBV5-1 and TRBJ2-2; D gene uncertain. Trimming left V 2 bases short and J 4 bases short, with 6 bases between. CDR1 is SGHRS and CDR2 is YFSETQ in the germline V gene. The CDR3 length is 13 residues. The DNA of the CDR3 is TGCGCCAGCAGCTTCACTGTCACCGGGGAGCTGTTTTTT. Amino acid sequence: CASSFTVTGELFF.

This clonotype was recorded many times. V is TRBV12-3 or TRBV12-4 and J is TRBJ2-7; D is unclear. Trimming pared 5 bases from V and 0 bases from J, leaving 14 bases between. This CDR3 spans 15 amino acids. In nucleotides, the CDR3 is TGTGCCAGCAGTGCTGGACGCCCGAGCTCCTACGAGCAGTACTTC. The encoded protein is CASSAGRPSSYEQYF.

V and J are TRBV10-3 and TRBJ2-1, with D tentatively TRBD2 (5 bases). The germline CDR1 and CDR2 sequences are ENHRY and SYGVKD. This CDR3 is 13 amino acids long. V shed 9 bases and J shed 4 bases, with 13 bases lying between them. This chain's CDR3 is CAITRDGYNEQFF. For the CDR3, the DNA is TGTGCCATTACTAGAGATGGGTACAATGAGCAGTTCTTC.

This clonotype was picked up many times. The chain is built from TRBV5-5 and TRBJ2-5, with D uncertain. The CDR3 is 17 amino acids. V was cut by 0 bases and J by 5 bases, with 20 bases left in between. CDR1 is SGHKS and CDR2 is YYEKEE in the germline V gene (reference sequence). The DNA for the CDR3 is TGTGCCAGCAGCTTGGGTCCCAGCTTTTCCGGCGAGGAGACCCAGTACTTC. This sequence encodes CASSLGPSFSGEETQYF. The full variable domain, with the rest looked up from reference TRBV5-5 and TRBJ2-5, is DAGVTQSPTHLIKTRGQQVTLRCSPISGHKSVSWYQQVLGQGPQFIFQYYEKEERGRGNFPDRFSARQFPNYSSELNVNALLLGDSALYLCASSLGPSFSGEETQYFGPGTRLLVL.